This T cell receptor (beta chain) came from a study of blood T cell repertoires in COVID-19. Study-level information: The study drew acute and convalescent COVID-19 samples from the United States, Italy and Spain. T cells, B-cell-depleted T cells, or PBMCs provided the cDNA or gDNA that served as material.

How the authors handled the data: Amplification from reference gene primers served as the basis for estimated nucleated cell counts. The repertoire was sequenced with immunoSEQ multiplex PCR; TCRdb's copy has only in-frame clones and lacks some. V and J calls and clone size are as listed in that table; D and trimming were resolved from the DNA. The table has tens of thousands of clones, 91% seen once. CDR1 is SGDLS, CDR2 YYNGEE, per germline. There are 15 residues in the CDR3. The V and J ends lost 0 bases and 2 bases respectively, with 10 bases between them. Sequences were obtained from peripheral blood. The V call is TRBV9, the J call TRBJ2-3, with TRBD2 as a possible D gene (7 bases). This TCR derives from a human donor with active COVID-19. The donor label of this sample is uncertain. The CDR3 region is CASSVEAGATDTQYF. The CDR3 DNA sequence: TGTGCCAGCAGCGTAGAGGCGGGGGCCACAGATACGCAGTATTTT.